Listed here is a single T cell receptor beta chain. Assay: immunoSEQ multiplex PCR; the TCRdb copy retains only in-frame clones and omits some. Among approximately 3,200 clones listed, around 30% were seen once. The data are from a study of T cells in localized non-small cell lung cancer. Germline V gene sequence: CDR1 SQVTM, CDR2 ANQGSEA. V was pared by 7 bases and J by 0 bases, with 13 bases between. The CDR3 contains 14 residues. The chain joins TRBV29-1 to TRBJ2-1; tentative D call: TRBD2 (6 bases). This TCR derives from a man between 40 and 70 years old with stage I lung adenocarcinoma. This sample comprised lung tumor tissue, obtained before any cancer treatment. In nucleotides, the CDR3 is TGCAGCGGTCTAGCGATGAGCTCCTACAATGAGCAGTTCTTC. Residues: CSGLAMSSYNEQFF.